This is a list of T cell receptor beta chains from one sample in a study of PD-L1 blockade in urothelial cancer. TCRdb keeps only in-frame clones here, not all; method: immunoSEQ multiplex PCR. The sample carries approximately 100,000 clones, around 90% recorded once. The sample in question was PBMCs, obtained around atezolizumab (anti-PD-L1) treatment. Receptors were obtained from a woman at least 80 years old with urothelial cancer. The CDR3 runs from the conserved cysteine through the conserved F or W. D genes are given only for firm matches. A clone size is listed for some rows: how often the clone was seen (once, few, many), or a class if it is expanded.

TRBJ1-2 | NA | TRBV28 | TRBD1 | TGTGCCAGCAGTCGGGGAGGGACAGGTGGTGGCTACACCTTC | CASSRGGTGGGYTF
TRBJ2-7 | NA | TRBV29-1 | TRBD2 | TGCAGCGCCCTAACCGGGACTAGCGGTGAGCAGTACTTC | CSALTGTSGEQYF
TRBJ1-4 | NA | TRBV6-1 | NA | TGTGCCAGCAGTGAAGCGCTTCTCATTGGGGGCGAAAAACTGTTTTTT | CASSEALLIGGEKLFF
TRBJ2-5 | NA | TRBV7-8 | NA | TGTGCCAGCAGCTTAGGGGCGGAGACCCAGTACTTC | CASSLGAETQYF
TRBJ1-2 | NA | TRBV19 | TRBD1 | TGTGCCAGTAGTATAATCGGGACAGAGTATGGCTACACCTTC | CASSIIGTEYGYTF
TRBJ1-5 | few | TRBV5-1 | NA | TGCGCCAGCAGCTTGGCCCAGAATCAGCCCCAGCATTTT | CASSLAQNQPQHF
TRBJ2-7 | NA | TRBV7-2 | TRBD2 | TGTGCCAGCAGCTTAGCGGGAGGGACCGACGAGCAGTACTTC | CASSLAGGTDEQYF
TRBJ1-2 | NA | TRBV5-1 | TRBD1 | TGCGCCAGCAGCTTGGGACAGGGGAATGGCTACACCTTC | CASSLGQGNGYTF
TRBJ2-5 | NA | TRBV5-1 | TRBD1 | TGCGCCAGCAGCCAAATGGGACAGGGCGAGGGGGAGACCCAGTACTTC | CASSQMGQGEGETQYF
TRBJ1-3 | NA | TRBV7-2 | NA | TGTGCCAGCAGCTTAAGCTCTGGGGGCTCCGTCGGAAACACCATATATTTT | CASSLSSGGSVGNTIYF
TRBJ2-2 | NA | TRBV7-8 | NA | TGTGCCAGCAGCTTGGACTCTCTAGTCGGGGAGCTGTTTTTT | CASSLDSLVGELFF
TRBJ2-7 | NA | TRBV28 | TRBD1 | TGTGCCAGCAGTTCGCTCCGGGACAGGGGGCTAGGAGAGCAGTACTTC | CASSSLRDRGLGEQYF
TRBJ1-5 | NA | TRBV28 | NA | TGTGCCAGCAACTTAGGGAGCAATCCCCCCCAGCATTTT | CASNLGSNPPQHF